This TCR beta chain was captured by sequencing in a study of blood T cells in healthy people across ages. Study-wide findings and caveats: Diversity figures based on one million T cells were deemed too low. Because donor CMV status was unknown, expanded clonotype changes were possibly confounded. TCR beta diversity per million T cells fell roughly linearly with age.

A J-beta primer mix and a sample-barcoded 5' primer were used in a second PCR of roughly 7 to 12 cycles. TCRdb fed the 5' RACE reads into MiXCR, producing one record per CDR3 protein. Here the sample spans some 1.5 million distinct CDR3 sequences, roughly 27% being singletons. In the case of this clonotype: The antigen is undetermined.

Isolation yielded PBMCs, at least 7 million per sample, in every case. Trimming removed 4 bases at V and 1 base at J, with 11 bases between. This CDR3 is 14 amino acids long. The V gene's germline CDR1 is SGHAT and CDR2 FQNNGV. The receptor was isolated from a young woman in good health. J is TRBJ2-7 and V is TRBV11-2; D is uncertain. What was sequenced was blood. As DNA, the CDR3 is TGTGCCAGCAGCTCCCGATGGGGTTCCTACGAGCAGTACTTC. Translating it yields CASSSRWGSYEQYF.